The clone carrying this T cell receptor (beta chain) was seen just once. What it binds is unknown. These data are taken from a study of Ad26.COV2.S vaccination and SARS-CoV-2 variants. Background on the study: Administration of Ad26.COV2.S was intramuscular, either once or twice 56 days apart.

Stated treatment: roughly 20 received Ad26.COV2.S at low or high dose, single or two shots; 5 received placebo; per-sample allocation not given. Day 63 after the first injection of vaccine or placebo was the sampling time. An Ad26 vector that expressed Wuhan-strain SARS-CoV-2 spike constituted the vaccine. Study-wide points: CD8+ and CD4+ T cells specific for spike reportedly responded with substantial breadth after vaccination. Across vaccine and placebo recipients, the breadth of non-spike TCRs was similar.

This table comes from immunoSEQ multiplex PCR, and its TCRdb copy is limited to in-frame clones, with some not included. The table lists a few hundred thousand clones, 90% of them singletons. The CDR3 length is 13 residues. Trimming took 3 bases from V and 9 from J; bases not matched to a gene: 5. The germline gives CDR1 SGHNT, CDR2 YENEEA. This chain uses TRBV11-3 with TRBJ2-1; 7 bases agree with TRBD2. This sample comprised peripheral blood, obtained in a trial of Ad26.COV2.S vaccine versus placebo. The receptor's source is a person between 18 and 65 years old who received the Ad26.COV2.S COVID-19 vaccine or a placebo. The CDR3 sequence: CASSFAGVGEQFF. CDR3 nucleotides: TGTGCCAGCAGCTTTGCGGGAGTTGGTGAGCAGTTCTTC.